Each of the 9 T cell receptor beta chains below was sequenced from the same sample in a study of blood T cell repertoires in COVID-19. The assay was immunoSEQ multiplex PCR, and TCRdb's table has in-frame clones only and misses some. This sample yields some 330,000 clones, of which approximately 90% are seen a single time; roughly 4% belongs to the top ten. The source material was peripheral blood. These receptors originate from a woman in her forties or fifties with active or convalescent COVID-19.

The chain carries TRBV5-1 and TRBJ2-1; the match to TRBD2 covers 13 bases. V shed 4 bases and J 8 bases; nucleotides not matched to a gene: 9. The CDR3 extends over 16 amino acids. Germline V gene data show CDR1 as SGHRS and CDR2 as YFSETQ. This chain's CDR3 is CASSPGGLAGEYEQFF. In DNA, the CDR3 is TGCGCCAGCAGCCCGGGTGGACTAGCGGGAGAATATGAGCAGTTCTTC.

The gene calls are TRBV30 and TRBJ1-2, with TRBD1 matching 7 bases. CDR3 length equals 14 residues. The trim removed 0 bases at V and 3 bases at J, leaving 4 bases unmatched. Germline V lookup: CDR1 GTSNPN, CDR2 SVGIG (reference sequence). The CDR3 DNA reads as TGTGCCTGGAGTGTCGCGACAGGGCACTATGGCTACACCTTC. This sequence encodes CAWSVATGHYGYTF. Full variable domain (missing parts from reference TRBV30 and TRBJ1-2): SQTIHQWPATLVQPVGSPLSLECTVEGTSNPNLYWYRQAAGRGLQLLFYSVGIGQISSEVPQNLSASRPQDRQFILSSKKLLLSDSGFYLCAWSVATGHYGYTFGSGTRLTVV.

This chain links TRBV7-9 with TRBJ1-1, with D hard to call. The germline gives CDR1 SEHNR, CDR2 FQNEAQ (reference sequence). Trimming left V 4 bases short and J 7 bases short, with 13 bases between. This CDR3 has 13 amino acids. DNA for the CDR3: TGTGCCAGCAGCTCGGAGTACAAGCTTGAAGCTTTCTTT. This encodes CASSSEYKLEAFF.

CDR3 DNA sequence: TGCGCCAGCAGCCAAGAGGGCCACCGGAACACTGAAGCTTTCTTT. This encodes CASSQEGHRNTEAFF. The chain has TRBV4-3 and TRBJ1-1; D is uncertain. Looked up from germline, CDR1 is LGHNA and CDR2 is YSLEER. V was trimmed by 0 bases and J by 1 base, leaving 9 bases between them. This CDR3 contains 15 residues.

The chain joins TRBV7-3 to TRBJ1-1, with a tentative D call TRBD1 (6 bases). This CDR3 region has 13 residues. CDR1 and CDR2 from the germline V gene are SGHTA and FQGTGA. The ends were cut back, 6 bases at V and 1 base at J, with 9 bases in the middle. The CDR3 region has the DNA TGTGCCAGCAGGATAGGGGGGAACACTGAAGCTTTCTTT. Amino acid sequence: CASRIGGNTEAFF. Full variable domain (outside the CDR3, taken from reference TRBV7-3 and TRBJ1-1): GAGVSQTPSNKVTEKGKYVELRCDPISGHTALYWYRQSLGQGPEFLIYFQGTGAADDSGLPNDRFFAVRPEGSVSTLKIQRTERGDSAVYLCASRIGGNTEAFFGQGTRLTVV.

This chain uses TRBV6-2 or TRBV6-3 with TRBJ2-7, with D perhaps matching TRBD1 (5 bases). The CDR3 loop spans 16 amino acids. Deletions cut 0 bases from V and 1 base from J, with 13 bases between. In germline, CDR1 is MNHEY, CDR2 SVGEGT. CDR3 amino acids: CASSYSSKGRSYEQYF. The CDR3 DNA is TGTGCCAGCAGTTACTCGAGCAAGGGGCGGTCCTACGAGCAGTACTTC.

The chain combines TRBV7-2 with TRBJ2-7; perhaps TRBD2 as D (5 bases). This CDR3 region has 11 residues. Germline V lookup: CDR1 SGHTA, CDR2 FQGNSA. V was clipped by 4 bases and J by 12 bases, with 13 bases between them. CDR3 protein: CASSSISRVYF. The CDR3 coding sequence is TGTGCCAGCAGCTCGATATCGCGGGTGTACTTC.

This chain connects TRBV11-3 to TRBJ2-1; 10 positions agree with TRBD1. Unmatched junction bases numbered 8, after V lost 5 bases and J lost 10 bases. Germline CDR1 SGHNT, CDR2 YENEEA. The CDR3 is 14 residues long. CDR3 sequence reads: CASSPSTGGTEQFF. DNA for the CDR3: TGTGCCAGCAGCCCCTCGACAGGGGGCACGGAGCAGTTCTTC.

The chain uses TRBV7-8 and TRBJ1-1; D gene uncertain. Germline CDR1 SGHVS, CDR2 FQNEAQ. V lost 2 bases and J 4 bases, leaving 8 bases between the germline ends. The CDR3 has 13 amino acids. The CDR3 reads CASSLLEGTEAFF. The DNA for the CDR3 is TGTGCCAGCAGCTTACTAGAAGGCACTGAAGCTTTCTTT.